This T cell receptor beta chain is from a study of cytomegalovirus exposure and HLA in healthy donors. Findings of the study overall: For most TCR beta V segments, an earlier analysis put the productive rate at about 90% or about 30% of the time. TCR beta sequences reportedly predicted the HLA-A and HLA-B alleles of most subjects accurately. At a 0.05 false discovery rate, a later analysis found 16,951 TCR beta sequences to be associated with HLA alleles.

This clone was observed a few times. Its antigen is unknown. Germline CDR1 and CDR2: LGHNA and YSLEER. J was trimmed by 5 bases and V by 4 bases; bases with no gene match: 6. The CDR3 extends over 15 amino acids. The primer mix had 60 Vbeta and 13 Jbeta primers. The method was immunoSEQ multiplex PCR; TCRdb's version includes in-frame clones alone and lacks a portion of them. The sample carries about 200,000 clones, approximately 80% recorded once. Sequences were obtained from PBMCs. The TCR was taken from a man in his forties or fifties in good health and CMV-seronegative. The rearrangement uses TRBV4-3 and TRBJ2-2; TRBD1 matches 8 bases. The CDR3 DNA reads TGCGCCAGCAGCCTAACAGGGGGTGGGACCGGGGAGCTGTTTTTT. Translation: CASSLTGGGTGELFF.